This T cell receptor beta chain was retrieved from a study of CD8 T cells in Susac syndrome. Regarding the study as a whole: The study conceded that its TCR sequencing and HLA analysis involved relatively few individuals.

With random hexamers, roughly 0.5 to 1 ug RNA was reverse transcribed. Amplification of TCR beta CDR3 used immunoSEQ multiplex PCR across 54 Vbeta and 13 Jbeta. MiXCR, applied by TCRdb to the immunoSEQ multiplex PCR reads, yields one record per CDR3 protein. The table records 120,000 to 150,000 distinct CDR3 sequences, under 97% of them present only once. TEMRA cells were FACS-enriched, unlike CD8+ and CD4+ T cells, which were negatively isolated. As for this clonotype: As yet, its antigen is unknown.

The CDR3 spans 16 residues. Trimming cost V 0 bases and J 5 bases; bases outside gene matches: 6. Germline V gene lookup returns CDR1 MGHRA and CDR2 YSYEKL. The source is a human donor with Susac syndrome. Sequencing was performed on CD4+ T cells from PBMCs. The V call is TRBV4-1, the J call TRBJ2-5; the match to TRBD2 covers 10 bases. The CDR3, as DNA: TGCGCCAGCAGCCAAGATGGGAGCGGGAGGGGGGAGACCCAGTACTTC. Amino acid sequence: CASSQDGSGRGETQYF.